This TCR beta chain was documented in a study of cytomegalovirus exposure and HLA in healthy donors. Study observations and caveats: Highest at DRB1 and lowest at HLA-C, TCR association rates differed among HLA loci in a later analysis. A later analysis associated approximately 17,000 TCR beta sequences with HLA alleles at a 0.05 false discovery rate. There were around 160 TCR beta chains listed as cytomegalovirus-associated. It was shown in a later analysis that HLA-associated TCR beta chains were more clonally expanded than other, equally common chains.

The PCR ran on 60 Vbeta and 13 Jbeta primers. The method was immunoSEQ multiplex PCR; TCRdb's version includes in-frame clones alone and lacks a portion of them. The sample lists around 61,000 clones; roughly two thirds were seen once. To note about this clone: Its matching antigen is unknown.

This CDR3 spans 14 amino acids. Germline lookup yields CDR1 MNHEY and CDR2 SMNVEV (reference sequence). Trimming took 3 bases from V and 6 from J; bases not matched to a gene: 5. The gene calls are TRBV27 and TRBJ2-7; 10 bases fit TRBD2. Sequencing used PBMCs. The clonotype was recovered from a man aged 35-49 years in good health and CMV-seropositive. CDR3 DNA: TGTGCCAGCAGTTTGCTAGCGGGAGCTGGCGAGCAGTACTTC. It specifies CASSLLAGAGEQYF.